This T cell receptor beta chain was captured by sequencing in a study of T cell responses to AZD1222 COVID-19 vaccine. TCRdb's copy holds only in-frame clones and misses some; the assay was immunoSEQ multiplex PCR. In the table there are 100,000 to 150,000 clones, less than 95% of which are singletons. Sequenced here: peripheral blood, sampled on day 0 of AZD1222 vaccination. This receptor was taken from an adult in good health.

The CDR3 region has the DNA TGTGCCAGCAGCTTAGGAGGGCACCCCGGGGAGCTGTTTTTT. Its protein is CASSLGGHPGELFF. V gene TRBV11-3 combines with J gene TRBJ2-2; D may be TRBD2 (5 bases). Germline-derived CDR1 and CDR2 are SGHNT and YENEEA. The CDR3 contains 14 residues. V dropped 1 base and J dropped 6 bases, with 9 bases sitting between them.